This T cell receptor beta chain appears in the sequencing data of a study of blood T cell repertoires in COVID-19. At the level of the study: Sites in the United States, Italy and Spain provided acute and convalescent COVID-19 samples. Sources were T cells, B-cell-depleted T cells, or PBMCs; the material itself was cDNA or gDNA.

Trimming stripped 6 bases from V and 3 bases from J, with 11 bases between. Germline CDR1 is SQVTM and CDR2 is ANQGSEA. The CDR3 runs to 13 residues. Data came from immunoSEQ multiplex PCR; TCRdb stores just in-frame clones and leaves some out. The table has about 70,000 clones, 75% to 90% seen once. The sequenced sample consisted of peripheral blood. The clonotype originates from a human donor in a cohort sampled during active COVID-19. The gene calls are TRBV29-1 and TRBJ1-4, with D maybe TRBD1 (5 bases). The DNA for the CDR3 is TGCAGCGTGGCTGGCAGGGCTAATGAAAAACTGTTTTTT. This sequence encodes CSVAGRANEKLFF.